These T cell receptor beta chains were read from a single sample in a study of blood T cells in healthy people across ages. TCRdb ran MiXCR on the 5' RACE reads and lists one entry per CDR3 protein. The sample carries about 1.4 million distinct CDR3 sequences, around 59% recorded once. The sequenced sample consisted of blood. Receptors were obtained from a young man in good health. Both conserved end residues are part of each CDR3. D genes are given only for firm matches. The size field is filled for only some rows; it gives once, few, many or a size class.

CDR3nt	CDR3aa	len	d_gene	j_gene	abundance	v_gene
TGTGCCAGTACAAACATCGTGGGGCTTACTGGGGATACGCAGTATTTT	CASTNIVGLTGDTQYF	16	.	TRBJ2-3	few	TRBV27
TGCGCCAGCAAGGGGTCCCCTAATGAAAAACTGTTTTTT	CASKGSPNEKLFF	13	.	TRBJ1-4	.	TRBV10-2
TGTGCCAGCAGCCCAGACGGCGGCTTCAACTATGGCTACACCTTC	CASSPDGGFNYGYTF	15	.	TRBJ1-2	few	TRBV7-2
TGCGCCAGCAGCTGGAGGACTAGCGGCTCCTACAATGAGCAGTTCTTC	CASSWRTSGSYNEQFF	16	TRBD2	TRBJ2-1	.	TRBV5-1
TGCGCCAGCAGCTTGCTAGGACTAGCCGAAAAATCTAGCACAGATACGCAGTATTTT	CASSLLGLAEKSSTDTQYF	19	TRBD2	TRBJ2-3	.	TRBV5-1
TGCAGTGCTAGAGATTGGACAGGGTCCGAGCAGACCCAGTACTTC	CSARDWTGSEQTQYF	15	TRBD1	TRBJ2-5	.	TRBV20-1
TGCAGCGTTGAGGAACAGCTCACAGATACGCAGTATTTT	CSVEEQLTDTQYF	13	.	TRBJ2-3	few	TRBV29-1
TGCAGTGCTCCGCCCCGACGGGGGACCAACACTGAAGCTTTCTTT	CSAPPRRGTNTEAFF	15	.	TRBJ1-1	once	TRBV20-1
TGTGCCAGCACTTCTTCCGGGACAGGGCTTAACTATGGCTACACCTTC	CASTSSGTGLNYGYTF	16	TRBD1	TRBJ1-2	.	TRBV7-2
TGTGCCAGCTCACCACGGGCTGGAGGGGACTCTGGAAACACCATATATTTT	CASSPRAGGDSGNTIYF	17	.	TRBJ1-3	.	TRBV18
TGTGCCACCAGTGACGCCGGTCCACGAGGGGGGCAAGAGACCCAGTACTTC	CATSDAGPRGGQETQYF	17	.	TRBJ2-5	.	TRBV24-1
TGTGCCATCAGTGAGTCGACAGAGGGAGCCCCGGGTAGCGGGGAGCTGTTTTTT	CAISESTEGAPGSGELFF	18	.	TRBJ2-2	.	TRBV10-3
TGCGCCAGCAGCCCACTCGGCCCCAGAGGGAAGCCCCAGCATTTT	CASSPLGPRGKPQHF	15	.	TRBJ1-5	.	TRBV4-1
TGTGCCAGCAGTGACCACCGGGACACCTCCTACGAGCAGTACTTC	CASSDHRDTSYEQYF	15	.	TRBJ2-7	.	TRBV6-1
TGTGCCAGCAGCCAAGTTGAAGGGACTAGTACATACAATGAGCAGTTCTTC	CASSQVEGTSTYNEQFF	17	TRBD2	TRBJ2-1	.	TRBV4-2
TGCGCCAGCAGCTTGGGGGACAGGGGGTCAAGAATTGAAGCTTTCTTT	CASSLGDRGSRIEAFF	16	TRBD1	TRBJ1-1	.	TRBV5-1
TGTGCCAGCAGTTACCCAGGGACAGGACAAGAGACCCAGTACTTC	CASSYPGTGQETQYF	15	TRBD1	TRBJ2-5	.	TRBV6-6
TGTGCCAGCATCCACCCCCGACAGACGGGCACTGAAGCTTTCTTT	CASIHPRQTGTEAFF	15	.	TRBJ1-1	once	TRBV6-6
TGCAGTGCTAAACCCGGGCCCCCTCTGAGCAATCAGCCCCAGCATTTT	CSAKPGPPLSNQPQHF	16	.	TRBJ1-5	.	TRBV20-1
TGCAGTGCTAGCCCTAGTGCGGGGGAAGAGACCCAGTACTTC	CSASPSAGEETQYF	14	TRBD2	TRBJ2-5	.	TRBV20-1
TGTGCCAGCAGCTCTGGGGACAGGGGGATCAATGGCTACACCTTC	CASSSGDRGINGYTF	15	TRBD1	TRBJ1-2	.	TRBV7-9
TGCAGTGCGGTTCGCACAGATACGCAGTATTTT	CSAVRTDTQYF	11	.	TRBJ2-3	few	TRBV20-1
TGTGCCAGCAGTTCCGGACAGGCGATCTCTGGGGCCAACGTCCTGACTTTC	CASSSGQAISGANVLTF	17	TRBD1	TRBJ2-6	.	TRBV6-2/TRBV6-3
TGTGCCAGCAGCGTGACTAGCGGGAACGGAAAAAGCTCCTACGAGCAGTACTTC	CASSVTSGNGKSSYEQYF	18	TRBD2	TRBJ2-7	.	TRBV7-9
TGTGCCACCTTGGGGGATGACAGAGAGACCCAGTACTTC	CATLGDDRETQYF	13	.	TRBJ2-5	few	TRBV3-1
TGCAGTGCTAGGGATCCGGGGCCCTTCTACGAGCAGTACTTC	CSARDPGPFYEQYF	14	.	TRBJ2-7	.	TRBV20-1